Described below is a single T cell receptor beta chain sequence and its context. Here immunoSEQ multiplex PCR was the method, and the copy in TCRdb shows in-frame clones only, minus some. The sample consists of 300,000 to 500,000 clones, about 85% of them appearing once. These data originate in a study of Ad26.COV2.S vaccination and SARS-CoV-2 variants. In the study overall: It was the COV1001 Ad26.COV2.S trial arm that included the donor.

Treatment noted: roughly 18 received Ad26.COV2.S at low or high dose, single or two shots; about 5 received placebo; per-sample allocation not given. Sampling occurred on day 63 after the first vaccine or placebo injection. The receptor comes from a person aged 18 to 59 who received the Ad26.COV2.S COVID-19 vaccine or a placebo. The specimen was peripheral blood, collected in a trial of Ad26.COV2.S vaccine versus placebo.

Written as DNA, the CDR3 is TGTGCTAGTGGTTTGCTCTTGGGACGGGTCAATCAGCCCCAGCATTTT. Translation: CASGLLLGRVNQPQHF. The rearrangement joins TRBV12-5 to TRBJ1-5; tentative D call: TRBD1 (5 bases). The length of the CDR3 is 16 residues. Germline-derived CDR1 and CDR2 are LGHNT and FRNRAP. V lost 2 bases to trimming and J lost 3 bases, with 14 bases between them.